The 27 T cell receptor beta chains reported below all come from one sample, sequenced in a study of identical twins. Each CDR3 protein gets one entry after TCRdb re-called the 5' RACE reads with MiXCR. The top ten hold 1.5% to 2% of the sample, which has about 890,000 distinct CDR3 sequences, around an eighth seen once. The data also belong to a second study, concerning yellow fever vaccine responses in identical twins.

Sequenced: PBMCs. These receptors all come from a woman between 18 and 29 years old in good health.

In this sample, this clonotype turned up a few times. This chain uses TRBV5-1 with TRBJ2-7, with D possibly being TRBD2 (5 bases). Germline-derived CDR1 and CDR2 are SGHRS and YFSETQ. The V and J ends lost 0 bases and 3 bases respectively, with 16 bases between them. The CDR3 has 16 amino acids. The CDR3 sequence is CASSLAAGKKYYEQYF. CDR3 in DNA: TGCGCCAGCAGCTTGGCCGCCGGGAAAAAATACTACGAGCAGTACTTC. Together with reference TRBV5-1 and TRBJ2-7, the CDR3 gives the full variable domain: KAGVTQTPRYLIKTRGQQVTLSCSPISGHRSVSWYQQTPGQGLQFLFEYFSETQRNKGNFPGRFSGRQFSNSRSEMNVSTLELGDSALYLCASSLAAGKKYYEQYFGPGTRLTVT.

DNA for the CDR3: TGTGCCAGCAGTTTCATGAAGGGAAAGGGCCGGTGGAAGAACACCGGGGAGCTGTTTTTT. Amino acids: CASSFMKGKGRWKNTGELFF. This sequence joins TRBV12-3 or TRBV12-4 and TRBJ2-2, with D hard to call. The V gene lost 3 bases and the J gene lost 1 base, with 24 bases spanning the gap. The CDR3 is 20 residues long.

This sequence joins TRBV20-1 and TRBJ2-5, with D perhaps TRBD2 (6 bases). This CDR3 comprises 16 residues. With 3 bases removed from V and 1 base from J, the gap between germline ends came to 18 bases. CDR1 DFQATT and CDR2 SNEGSKA come from the germline V gene (reference sequence). CDR3 DNA sequence: TGCAGTGCTAGGCCCCAACTAGCCGACACCCAAGAGACCCAGTACTTC. Its translation: CSARPQLADTQETQYF.

This chain uses TRBV6-1 with TRBJ2-7; 9 bases agree with TRBD1. This CDR3 is 17 amino acids long. Looked up from germline, CDR1 is MNHNS and CDR2 is SASEGT. The V and J ends lost 7 bases and 1 base, in that order; junction bases with no gene match: 14. The CDR3 nucleotides are TGTGCCAGCAAGAAGTACCGGGACAGGGATCTATCCTACGAGCAGTACGTC. Its translation: CASKKYRDRDLSYEQYV.

The gene calls are TRBV29-1 and TRBJ1-1; weak D call: TRBD1 (6 bases). Trimming removed 5 bases at V and 4 bases at J, with 14 bases between. The CDR3 totals 13 residues. Germline lookup yields CDR1 SQVTM and CDR2 ANQGSEA. The CDR3 DNA follows: TGCAGCGTTATACCGGGACACATCACTGAAGCTTTCTTT. Residues: CSVIPGHITEAFF.

This clonotype was counted between two and nine times. This chain uses TRBV12-3 or TRBV12-4 with TRBJ2-7; a weak D match, TRBD2 (6 bases). Trimming stripped 6 bases from V and 3 bases from J, with 12 bases between. CDR3 length: 13 residues. CDR3 in amino acids: CASRGGVGYEQYF. DNA for the CDR3: TGTGCCAGCAGGGGGGGAGTAGGCTACGAGCAGTACTTC.

This clonotype has a handful of counts. This chain links TRBV5-1 with TRBJ1-3; D is ambiguous. V shed 6 bases and J shed 0 bases, with 13 bases lying between them. The CDR3 covers 15 residues. From germline, CDR1 is SGHRS and CDR2 YFSETQ. The CDR3 DNA reads TGCGCCAGCAAGAGGGCCCCGAGCTCTGGAAACACCATATATTTT. This codes for CASKRAPSSGNTIYF.

This clonotype was seen repeatedly, ten times or more. This chain connects TRBV10-3 to TRBJ2-1; D is unresolved. Germline loops: CDR1 ENHRY, CDR2 SYGVKD. V was cut by 0 bases and J by 5 bases, with 2 bases left in between. CDR3 size: 12 residues. The DNA for the CDR3 is TGTGCCATCAGTGAGTCCAACAATGAGCAGTTCTTC. Protein sequence: CAISESNNEQFF.

This clonotype has a count of ten or more. The J gene is TRBJ2-7, the V gene TRBV5-1; a possible D gene is TRBD2 (6 bases). Per germline, CDR1 SGHRS and CDR2 YFSETQ. Trimming shortened V by 4 bases and J by 5 bases, and 19 bases separated the two germline ends. The CDR3 covers 15 residues. The CDR3: CASSPGSGDLHEQYF. The CDR3 DNA is TGCGCCAGCAGCCCAGGTAGCGGAGACCTTCACGAGCAGTACTTC.

Only a few counts were recorded for this clonotype. This chain links TRBV11-2 with TRBJ2-2; D possibly matches TRBD1 or TRBD2 (5 bases each). V lost 5 bases and J lost 15, with 16 bases in between. CDR1 is SGHAT and CDR2 is FQNNGV in the germline V gene. There are 12 residues in the CDR3. CDR3 DNA sequence: TGTGCCAGCAGCATGAACCGGGACCGGTTGTTTTTT. Amino acid sequence: CASSMNRDRLFF.

This chain uses TRBV20-1 with TRBJ2-3, with TRBD2 matching 14 bases. The germline V gene has CDR1 DFQATT and CDR2 SNEGSKA (reference sequence). V gave up 2 bases and J gave up 7 bases; unmatched junction bases: 5. This CDR3 region has 15 residues. In nucleotides, the CDR3 is TGCAGTGCTAGACCCGGGACTAGCGGGAGCTATACGCAGTATTTT. Its protein product is CSARPGTSGSYTQYF.

The chain joins TRBV3-1 to TRBJ2-3, with 13 bases matching TRBD2. The CDR3 totals 17 residues. Germline loops: CDR1 LGHDT, CDR2 YNNKEL (reference sequence). The V and J ends lost 3 bases and 2 bases, in that order; junction bases with no gene match: 5. CDR3 amino acids: CASSHLGLAGFTDTQYF. The CDR3 coding sequence is TGTGCCAGCAGCCACCTGGGACTAGCGGGATTCACAGATACGCAGTATTTT.

This clonotype appeared many times. This chain uses TRBV12-3 or TRBV12-4 with TRBJ2-5, with 7 nucleotides matching TRBD2. The length of the CDR3 is 15 residues. Unmatched junction bases numbered 10, after V lost 5 bases and J lost 4 bases. The CDR3 DNA reads TGTGCCAGCAGTCTAAGCGGGACCGCGGGAGAGACCCAGTACTTC. Amino acid sequence: CASSLSGTAGETQYF.

This clonotype was observed a handful of times. The DNA of the CDR3 is TGTGCCAGCAGTCCCTATGTAGGGAAAGAGACCCAGTACTTC. Its translation is CASSPYVGKETQYF. This chain links TRBV28 with TRBJ2-5; D is unclear. The germline gives CDR1 MDHEN, CDR2 SYDVKM. CDR3 length equals 14 residues. V was clipped by 5 bases and J by 3 bases, with 13 bases between them.

This clonotype was counted at least ten times. The chain carries TRBV18 and TRBJ2-5; D uncertain. The CDR3 runs 14 residues. The germline V and J ends were trimmed by 3 bases and 0 bases, with 8 bases remaining between them. Germline CDR1 is KGHSH and CDR2 is LQKENI. This chain's CDR3 is CASSPTLYQETQYF. As DNA, the CDR3 is TGTGCCAGCTCACCGACTCTGTACCAAGAGACCCAGTACTTC. Variable domain in full (rest from reference TRBV18 and TRBJ2-5): NAGVMQNPRHLVRRRGQEARLRCSPMKGHSHVYWYRQLPEEGLKFMVYLQKENIIDESGMPKERFSAEFPKEGPSILRIQQVVRGDSAAYFCASSPTLYQETQYFGPGTRLLVL.

The genes are TRBV9 and TRBJ2-1; 11 bases agree with TRBD2. Looked up from germline, CDR1 is SGDLS and CDR2 is YYNGEE. J gave up 7 bases and V 1 base, and 4 bases lay outside the gene matches. This CDR3 is built from 15 residues. The CDR3 DNA is TGTGCCAGCAGCGTAATAGCGGGGGGGCCTAATGAGCAGTTCTTC. It encodes CASSVIAGGPNEQFF.

At least ten counts were recorded for this clonotype. This chain joins TRBV5-1 and TRBJ1-2; TRBD1 is a possible D gene (5 bases). The CDR3 consists of 15 residues. The germline V and J ends were trimmed by 4 bases and 7 bases, with 20 bases remaining between them. CDR1 and CDR2 (germline): SGHRS, YFSETQ. The DNA for the CDR3 is TGCGCCAGCAGCGGATCCGGGACTCCTCCCGGTGGCTACACCTTC. Protein: CASSGSGTPPGGYTF.

In its sample, this clonotype was seen many times. The chain uses TRBV4-1 and TRBJ2-7, with TRBD2 matching 11 bases. The J segment lost 0 bases and the V segment lost 2 bases, leaving 6 bases of the junction unmatched. This CDR3 has 17 amino acids. Germline CDR1 is MGHRA and CDR2 is YSYEKL. CDR3 loop: CASSQTVAGGGSYEQYF. CDR3 bases: TGCGCCAGCAGCCAAACCGTAGCGGGAGGGGGCTCCTACGAGCAGTACTTC.

The chain combines TRBV29-1 with TRBJ1-2, with 7 bases matching TRBD1. Trimming took 0 bases from V and 5 from J; bases not matched to a gene: 9. In germline, CDR1 is SQVTM, CDR2 ANQGSEA. This CDR3 comprises 15 residues. This CDR3 is CSVEDRKGAGYGYTF. CDR3 coding DNA: TGCAGCGTTGAAGATCGAAAGGGGGCAGGGTATGGCTACACCTTC.

V usage is TRBV27 and J usage is TRBJ2-3; no definite D call. Deletions cut 8 bases from V and 6 bases from J, with 15 bases between. The CDR3 length is 13 residues. Germline CDR1 MNHEY, CDR2 SMNVEV (reference sequence). The CDR3 spells CASGDGPPDTQYF. The CDR3 DNA follows: TGTGCCAGCGGAGACGGACCCCCGGATACGCAGTATTTT.

This clonotype was observed a handful of times. The genes are TRBV7-2 and TRBJ2-1; 12 bases match TRBD2. This CDR3 has 15 residues. Germline loops: CDR1 SGHTA, CDR2 FQGNSA. Trimming took 2 bases from V and 9 from J; bases not matched to a gene: 5. Written as DNA, the CDR3 is TGTGCCAGCAGCTTAATGCTAGCGGGAGGGTCTGAGCAGTTCTTC. This sequence encodes CASSLMLAGGSEQFF.

The chain recombines TRBV11-1 with TRBJ2-7, with D possibly matching TRBD1 (5 bases). The CDR3 runs 13 residues. V was clipped by 4 bases and J by 3 bases, with 10 bases between them. Germline loops: CDR1 SGHAT, CDR2 FQDESV (reference sequence). CDR3 DNA sequence: TGTGCCAGCAGCTCCCGACAGAACTACGAGCAGTACGTC. Translating gives CASSSRQNYEQYV.

This clonotype was detected ten times or more. J is TRBJ1-1 and V is TRBV6-5; D is possibly TRBD1 (5 bases). Germline V gene sequence: CDR1 MNHEY, CDR2 SVGAGI. The V end was cut by 0 bases, the J end by 2 bases, with 13 bases between. The CDR3 is 16 amino acids. CDR3 coding DNA: TGTGCCAGCAGTTACTCCGGGGGGGTCTTTAACACTGAAGCTTTCTTT. Its translation: CASSYSGGVFNTEAFF.

The genes are TRBV24-1 and TRBJ2-1; 9 nucleotides line up with TRBD1. This CDR3 region has 15 residues. Germline lookup yields CDR1 KGHDR and CDR2 SFDVKD. The junction had 13 bases not matched to a gene; V was cut back by 8 bases and J by 9 bases. The CDR3 coding sequence is TGTGCCACCAAGGCCGGGACAGGGCCTTTAGGTGAGCAGTTCTTC. Residues: CATKAGTGPLGEQFF.

In this sample, this clonotype turned up a few times. The chain couples TRBV5-1 to TRBJ2-1, with a tentative D call TRBD1 (6 bases). CDR1 SGHRS and CDR2 YFSETQ come from the germline V gene. This CDR3 has 15 residues. V was cut by 0 bases and J by 6 bases, with 13 bases left in between. For the CDR3, the DNA is TGCGCCAGCAGCTTGGACAGGGCCGACGCCAATGAGCAGTTCTTC. It specifies CASSLDRADANEQFF.

There are many counts of this clonotype. This sequence joins TRBV5-8 and TRBJ1-5, with D unresolved. In germline, CDR1 is SGHTS, CDR2 YDEGEE. V lost 0 bases to trimming and J lost 11 bases, with 9 bases between them. The CDR3 spans 12 residues. DNA for the CDR3: TGTGCCAGCAGCTTGGTATTTGCGTCCCAGCATTTT. It translates to CASSLVFASQHF.

This chain uses TRBV12-3 or TRBV12-4 with TRBJ2-2, with 7 nucleotides matching TRBD1. The CDR3 sequence is 14 residues long. The J segment lost 2 bases and the V segment lost 8 bases, leaving 5 bases of the junction unmatched. The CDR3 region has the DNA TGTGCCAGCCAGACAGGGAAAAACACCGGGGAGCTGTTTTTT. Encoded protein: CASQTGKNTGELFF.